This TCR beta chain appears in the sequencing data of a study of cytomegalovirus exposure and HLA in healthy donors. Germline loops: CDR1 SGHAT, CDR2 FQNNGV. The CDR3 runs to 13 residues. V lost 0 bases and J lost 10; bases outside the gene matches: 5. Vbeta (60) and Jbeta (13) primers were used in the PCR. The repertoire was sequenced with immunoSEQ multiplex PCR; TCRdb's copy has only in-frame clones and lacks some. The sample lists over 120,000 clones, about 76% seen once, with 3.5% to 5% in the top ten. V is TRBV11-2 and J is TRBJ1-1; TRBD1 aligns across 7 bases. The sequenced sample was PBMCs. This TCR derives from a male donor in good health and CMV-seronegative. CDR3 bases: TGTGCCAGCAGCTTAGAAGGGGGCGGTGGAGCTTTCTTT. This translates into CASSLEGGGGAFF.